This TCR beta chain was obtained from a study of PD-L1 blockade in urothelial cancer. Time point noted: pretreatment peripheral blood. The germline CDR1 and CDR2 sequences are SSHAT and FNYEAQ (reference sequence). This CDR3 is built from 16 residues. Sequencing was performed with immunoSEQ multiplex PCR; in TCRdb, only in-frame clones are kept and a portion is missing. The sample lists tens of thousands of clones, approximately 86% occurring once. This clone was picked up a small number of times. Compared with germline, one end of the junction differs, possibly owing to a read error. The gene calls are TRBV7-7 and TRBJ2-4, with D uncertain. The receptor's source is a man aged 55 to 70 with urothelial cancer. Sample: PBMCs, taken around atezolizumab (anti-PD-L1) treatment. For the CDR3, the DNA is TGTGCTAGCAGCTTTATAACAGCCTTAGCCAAAAACATTCAGTACTTC. Amino acids: CASSFITALAKNIQYF.